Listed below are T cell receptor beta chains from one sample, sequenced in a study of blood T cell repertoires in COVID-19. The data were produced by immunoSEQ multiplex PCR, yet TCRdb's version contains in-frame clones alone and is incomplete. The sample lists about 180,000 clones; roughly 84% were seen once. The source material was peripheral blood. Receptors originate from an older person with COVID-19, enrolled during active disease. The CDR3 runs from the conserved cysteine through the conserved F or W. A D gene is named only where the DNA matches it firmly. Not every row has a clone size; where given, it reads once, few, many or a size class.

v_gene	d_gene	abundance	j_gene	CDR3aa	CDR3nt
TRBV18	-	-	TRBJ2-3	CASSRTDTDTQYF	TGTGCCAGCTCACGGACAGACACAGATACGCAGTATTTT
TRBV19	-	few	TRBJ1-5	CASRRGQPQHF	TGTGCCAGTAGGCGAGGTCAGCCCCAGCATTTT
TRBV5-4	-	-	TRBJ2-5	CASSSGLGETQYF	TGTGCCAGCAGCTCGGGTCTGGGAGAGACCCAGTACTTC
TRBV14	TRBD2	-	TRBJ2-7	CASSFGAGRIYEQYF	TGTGCCAGCAGCTTTGGAGCGGGGAGAATCTACGAGCAGTACTTC
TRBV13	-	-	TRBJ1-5	CASSFYSNQPQHF	TGTGCCAGCAGCTTCTATAGCAATCAGCCCCAGCATTTT
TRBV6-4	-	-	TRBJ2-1	CASSVLADSNLEQFF	TGTGCCAGCAGTGTCTTGGCGGACTCCAATCTTGAGCAGTTCTTC
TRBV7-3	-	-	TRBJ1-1	CASSLMAENTEAFF	TGTGCCAGCAGCTTAATGGCAGAGAACACTGAAGCTTTCTTT
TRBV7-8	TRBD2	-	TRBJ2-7	CASRGTGLAGHEQYF	TGTGCCAGCAGGGGGACGGGACTAGCGGGCCACGAGCAGTACTTC
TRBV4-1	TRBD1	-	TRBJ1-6	CASSPLKLRQGMGSPLHF	TGCGCCAGCAGCCCCCTCAAATTACGACAGGGGATGGGTTCACCCCTCCACTTT
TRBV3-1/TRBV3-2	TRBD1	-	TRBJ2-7	CASSHASDRSYEQYF	TGTGCCAGCAGCCACGCATCGGACAGGTCCTACGAGCAGTACTTC
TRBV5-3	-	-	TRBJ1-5	CARSLVDSSNQPQHF	TGTGCCAGAAGCTTGGTAGATTCCAGCAATCAGCCCCAGCATTTT
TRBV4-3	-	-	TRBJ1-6	CASSSDSIYNSPLHF	TGCGCCAGCAGCTCTGACAGTATCTATAATTCACCCCTCCACTTT
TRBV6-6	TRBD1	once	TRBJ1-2	CASSYSFQGVGYGYTF	TGTGCCAGCAGTTACTCCTTCCAGGGGGTAGGCTATGGCTACACCTTC
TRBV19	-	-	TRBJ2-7	CASRNLENEQYF	TGTGCCAGTAGGAACCTCGAGAACGAGCAGTACTTC
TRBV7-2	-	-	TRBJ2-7	CASSLVANANEQYF	TGTGCCAGCAGCTTAGTCGCTAACGCCAACGAGCAGTACTTC
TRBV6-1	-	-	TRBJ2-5	CASSDRETQYF	TGTGCCAGCAGTGATCGGGAGACCCAGTACTTC
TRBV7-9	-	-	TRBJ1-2	CASIQGQRSGYTF	TGTGCCAGCATCCAAGGACAGAGATCTGGCTACACCTTC
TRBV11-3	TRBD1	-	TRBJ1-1	CASSVGQGYTEAFF	TGTGCCAGCAGCGTGGGACAGGGGTACACTGAAGCTTTCTTT
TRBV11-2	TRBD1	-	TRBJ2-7	CASSLLPGQGSYEQYF	TGTGCCAGCAGCTTACTTCCGGGACAGGGTTCCTACGAGCAGTACTTC
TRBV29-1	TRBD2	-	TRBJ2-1	CSGSRGGSANEQFF	TGCAGCGGGAGCCGGGGGGGATCAGCAAATGAGCAGTTCTTC
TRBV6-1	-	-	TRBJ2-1	CASSEALASYNEQFF	TGTGCCAGCAGTGAAGCGCTAGCCAGCTACAATGAGCAGTTCTTC
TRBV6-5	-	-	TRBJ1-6	CASSQVAGGNSPLHF	TGTGCCAGCTCACAAGTGGCGGGAGGCAATTCACCCCTCCACTTT
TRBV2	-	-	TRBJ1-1	CASVLGLNTEAFF	TGTGCCAGCGTATTGGGGCTGAACACTGAAGCTTTCTTT
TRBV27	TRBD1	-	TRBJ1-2	CASSFRGRPDNYGYTF	TGTGCCAGCAGTTTTAGGGGGCGCCCCGATAACTATGGCTACACCTTC
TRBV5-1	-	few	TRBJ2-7	CASSFGGYEQYF	TGCGCCAGCAGCTTCGGGGGCTACGAGCAGTACTTC
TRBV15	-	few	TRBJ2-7	CATSRDGDGSSEQYF	TGTGCCACCAGCAGAGATGGAGACGGGTCGTCCGAGCAGTACTTC
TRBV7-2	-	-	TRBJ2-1	CASSWAAIRGNNEQFF	TGTGCCAGCAGCTGGGCGGCCATTAGGGGTAACAATGAGCAGTTCTTC
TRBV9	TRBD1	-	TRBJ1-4	CASSGGGMEEKLFF	TGTGCCAGCAGCGGAGGGGGCATGGAGGAAAAACTGTTTTTT
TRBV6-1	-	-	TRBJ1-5	CASSSTNSNQPQHF	TGTGCCAGCAGTTCCACTAATAGCAATCAGCCCCAGCATTTT
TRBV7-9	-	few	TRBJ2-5	CASSFEDSLGGTQYF	TGTGCCAGCAGCTTTGAGGATAGTCTAGGGGGGACCCAGTACTTC
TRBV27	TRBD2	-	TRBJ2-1	CASRGLAGGSNEQFF	TGTGCCAGCAGAGGTCTAGCGGGAGGAAGCAATGAGCAGTTCTTC
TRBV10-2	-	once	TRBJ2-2	CASSEPHANRGELFF	TGCGCCAGCAGTGAGCCCCATGCTAACCGCGGGGAGCTGTTTTTT
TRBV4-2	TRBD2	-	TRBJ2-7	CASSQAGAGVRYEQYF	TGTGCCAGCAGCCAAGCAGGAGCGGGGGTGCGCTACGAGCAGTACTTC